These 12 T cell receptor beta chains were sequenced from one sample in a study of blood T cell repertoires in COVID-19. The protocol was immunoSEQ multiplex PCR, while the TCRdb copy is restricted to in-frame clones and leaves out a portion. The table has 330,000 or so clones, roughly nine tenths seen once. The source material was PBMCs or T cells enriched from blood (not recorded which). The origin of the receptors is a woman aged 30 to 39 who had recovered from COVID-19.

This clone was picked up one time. The chain links TRBV7-3 to TRBJ1-1, with no clear D. Trimming pared 3 bases from V and 0 bases from J, leaving 5 bases between. This CDR3 region has 13 residues. CDR1 is SGHTA and CDR2 is FQGTGA in the germline V gene. The DNA for the CDR3 is TGTGCCAGCAGCTTTGGGCTGAACACTGAAGCTTTCTTT. This translates into CASSFGLNTEAFF.

The count of this clone is one. The V call is TRBV28, the J call TRBJ2-1; D possibly corresponds to TRBD2 (6 bases). Germline V lookup: CDR1 MDHEN, CDR2 SYDVKM. CDR3 length equals 11 residues. Deletions cut 6 bases from V and 9 bases from J, with 9 bases between. The CDR3, as DNA: TGTGCCAGCAGCGGGAGCGGTGAGCAGTTCTTC. This sequence encodes CASSGSGEQFF.

V usage is TRBV20-1 and J usage is TRBJ1-4; a weak D match, TRBD1 (5 bases). The CDR3 is 16 residues long. CDR1 and CDR2 from the germline V gene are DFQATT and SNEGSKA (reference sequence). Trimming cost V 3 bases and J 3 bases, with 17 bases left between them. The CDR3 DNA is TGCAGTGCTAGTAGTGGCAGGGCGGAAGCTAATGAAAAACTGTTTTTT. It codes for CSASSGRAEANEKLFF.

This chain joins TRBV9 and TRBJ2-7, with unresolved D. This CDR3 contains 11 residues. V dropped 4 bases and J dropped 7 bases, with 9 bases sitting between them. Germline assignment: CDR1 SGDLS and CDR2 YYNGEE. DNA of the CDR3: TGTGCCAGCAGCACCTCAGTGGAGCAGTACTTC. It yields the protein CASSTSVEQYF.

This clone has a single count. The V and J genes are TRBV2 and TRBJ1-6; 11 bases are a match to TRBD1. The length of the CDR3 is 14 residues. Germline V gives CDR1 SNHLY, CDR2 FYNNEI. The junction had 3 bases not matched to a gene; V was cut back by 5 bases and J by 9 bases. This CDR3 is CASSPDRGLSPLHF. The CDR3 region has the DNA TGTGCCAGCAGTCCGGACAGGGGGCTTTCACCCCTCCACTTT.

The V gene is TRBV3-1 (or the pseudogene TRBV3-2), the J gene TRBJ1-2; the D gene is possibly TRBD1 (6 bases). CDR3 size: 14 residues. Trimming pared 0 bases from V and 8 bases from J, leaving 13 bases between. Per germline, CDR1 LGHDT and CDR2 YNNKEL (reference sequence). CDR3 region: CASSQDPDRGGYTF. The CDR3 DNA reads TGTGCCAGCAGCCAAGACCCGGACAGAGGAGGCTACACCTTC.

As for this clone: Given a much more abundant clone one base away, this may be a read error. The chain has TRBV12-3 or TRBV12-4 and TRBJ2-5, with D unresolved. Trimming took off 3 bases at V and 3 bases at J, with 8 bases between the two ends. The CDR3 sequence is 13 residues long. CDR3 protein: CASSLGQKETQYF. In DNA form, the CDR3 reads TGTGCCAGCAGTTTGGGCCAAAAAGAGACCCAGTACTTC.

The genes are TRBV27 and TRBJ1-6, with D possibly TRBD1 on 5 matching bases. The V and J ends lost 0 bases and 7 bases respectively, with 10 bases between them. Germline V gene data show CDR1 as MNHEY and CDR2 as SMNVEV (reference sequence). The CDR3 runs to 15 residues. CDR3 DNA sequence: TGTGCCAGCAGTTTATCTCGGGACTACAATTCACCCCTCCACTTT. It translates to CASSLSRDYNSPLHF.

This clone was seen a few times. The CDR3 loop is CASSLQGNTGELFF. CDR3 DNA: TGCGCCAGCAGCTTGCAGGGGAACACCGGGGAGCTGTTTTTT. This chain links TRBV5-1 with TRBJ2-2; D is possibly TRBD1 (5 bases). This CDR3 is built from 14 residues. Trimming cost V 1 base and J 1 base, with 5 bases left between them. In germline, CDR1 is SGHRS, CDR2 YFSETQ.

The V gene is TRBV7-9, the J gene TRBJ2-1, with D possibly matching TRBD1 (6 bases). This CDR3 is built from 14 residues. The V end lost 5 bases, the J end lost 4 bases, and 12 bases lay between the germline ends. Germline lookup yields CDR1 SEHNR and CDR2 FQNEAQ (reference sequence). The CDR3 region is CASSPRTAYNEQFF. The CDR3 nucleotides are TGTGCCAGCAGCCCCCGGACAGCATACAATGAGCAGTTCTTC.

The chain carries TRBV7-9 and TRBJ2-3; 10 positions agree with TRBD1. The germline CDR1 and CDR2 sequences are SEHNR and FQNEAQ (reference sequence). The CDR3 loop spans 16 amino acids. V trimming: 5 bases; J trimming: 3 bases; junction bases outside the gene matches: 8. The CDR3 spells CASSPKPDRGTDTQYF. Written as DNA, the CDR3 is TGTGCCAGCAGCCCCAAGCCGGACAGGGGGACAGATACGCAGTATTTT.

The chain combines TRBV5-1 with TRBJ1-6, with 7 positions matching TRBD1. The CDR3 extends over 15 amino acids. Germline-derived CDR1 and CDR2 are SGHRS and YFSETQ. Trimming took 0 bases from V and 7 from J; bases not matched to a gene: 4. Here the CDR3 DNA reads TGCGCCAGCAGCTTGGGTTCAGGGGGAAATTCACCCCTCCACTTT. This sequence encodes CASSLGSGGNSPLHF.